A selection of T cell receptor beta chains follows, all from one sample in a study of T cells in Graves' hyperthyroidism and ophthalmopathy. TCRdb processed the multiplex PCR reads anew with MiXCR; each CDR3 protein has one entry. In the table there are roughly 580,000 distinct CDR3 sequences, approximately 44% of which are singletons. The sequenced sample was peripheral blood or thyroid tissue (not recorded which). These receptors all come from a woman between 18 and 30 years old with Graves' hyperthyroidism. Each CDR3 is given with its conserved first and last residue. D genes are given only for firm matches. For some rows the clone size is stated as once, few or many, or as a class when expanded; others skip it.

TRBJ1-5 . TRBD1 TRBV4-1 CASSQGLTGEQPQHF TGCGCCAGCAGCCAAGGTCTGACAGGGGAACAGCCCCAGCATTTT
TRBJ1-5 few TRBD1 TRBV20-1 CSAQQGDGNQPQHF TGCAGTGCGCAACAGGGGGATGGCAATCAGCCCCAGCATTTT
TRBJ1-2 . . TRBV4-1 CASSLRTFGSGYTF TGCGCCAGCAGCCTTCGGACATTTGGGAGTGGCTACACCTTC
TRBJ1-6 . TRBD1 TRBV7-9 CASSFGQGALSPLHF TGTGCCAGCAGCTTCGGACAGGGGGCACTTTCACCCCTCCACTTT
TRBJ1-1 many . TRBV7-2 CASRYQNTEAFF TGTGCCAGCAGGTATCAGAACACTGAAGCTTTCTTT
TRBJ2-7 once TRBD2 TRBV2 CATRQAHNGRADYEQYF TGTGCCACCAGACAGGCTCATAACGGGAGGGCCGACTACGAGCAGTACTTC
TRBJ2-5 few . TRBV7-3 CASSLWGEAHQETQYF TGTGCCAGCAGTCTCTGGGGGGAGGCCCACCAAGAGACCCAGTACTTC
TRBJ2-2 many . TRBV10-3 CAIGLANTGELFF TGTGCCATCGGGCTAGCGAACACCGGGGAGCTGTTTTTT
TRBJ1-1 few . TRBV7-2 CASSFLGKSTEAFF TGTGCCAGCAGCTTCTTGGGGAAGAGCACTGAAGCTTTCTTT
TRBJ2-5 few . TRBV7-3 CASSLIRVREETQYF TGTGCCAGCAGCTTAATCAGGGTGAGGGAAGAGACCCAGTACTTC
TRBJ1-5 . . TRBV5-1 CASSLRGILNQPQHF TGTGCCAGCAGCTTGAGGGGGATCCTCAATCAGCCCCAGCATTTT
TRBJ2-6 . . TRBV24-1 CATSGTFLSGANVLTF TGTGCCACCAGTGGGACATTCCTCTCTGGGGCCAACGTCCTGACTTTC
TRBJ1-6 . . TRBV25-1 CASSQDLVQSSDSPLHF TGTGCCAGCAGCCAAGATCTGGTCCAAAGTTCTGATTCACCCCTCCACTTT
TRBJ1-4 . . TRBV15 CATSRRGEKNCFF .
TRBJ2-5 many TRBD2 TRBV7-8 CASSSDAGDGTQYF TGTGCCAGCAGCTCAGACGCGGGAGATGGGACCCAGTACTTC
TRBJ1-5 . TRBD1 TRBV7-3 CASSSGQGVIAQHF TGTGCCAGCAGCTCGGGACAGGGGGTTATAGCCCAGCATTTT
TRBJ1-2 many TRBD1 TRBV15 CATSRGTGNYGYTF TGTGCCACCAGCAGAGGGACAGGGAATTATGGCTACACCTTC